Listed here are 5 T cell receptor beta chains from one sample, sequenced in a study of CD8 T cells in Susac syndrome. A quantity of about 0.45 to 1 ug RNA underwent reverse transcription using random hexamers. One entry per CDR3 protein, called by TCRdb with MiXCR from the immunoSEQ multiplex PCR reads. The sample lists roughly 150,000 distinct CDR3 sequences, about 93% occurring once. Sequencing was performed on CD4+ T cells from PBMCs. The source of these receptors is a human donor in good health.

The chain has TRBV29-1 and TRBJ2-3; no firm D call. CDR1 SQVTM and CDR2 ANQGSEA come from the germline V gene. The CDR3 sequence is 12 residues long. Deletions cut 0 bases from V and 3 bases from J, with 4 bases between. CDR3 nucleotides: TGCAGCGTTGAAGAGGGGACAGATACGCAGTATTTT. As protein: CSVEEGTDTQYF.

The chain links TRBV19 to TRBJ2-1; 9 bases align to TRBD2. This CDR3 has 15 amino acids. Germline-derived CDR1 and CDR2 are LNHDA and SQIVND (reference sequence). Trimming took 7 bases from V and 7 from J; bases not matched to a gene: 11. The CDR3 is CASTPERGVGNEQFF. CDR3 bases: TGTGCCAGTACCCCAGAGCGGGGGGTCGGGAATGAGCAGTTCTTC.

The V gene is TRBV14, the J gene TRBJ2-5; 9 bases match TRBD1. The CDR3 covers 15 residues. The J segment lost 5 bases and the V segment lost 2 bases, leaving 6 bases of the junction unmatched. Germline V gene sequence: CDR1 SGHDN, CDR2 FVKESK. The CDR3 coding sequence is TGTGCCAGCAGCCAAACTACAGGGGGCGTTGAGACCCAGTACTTC. Translation: CASSQTTGGVETQYF.

The J gene is TRBJ2-3, the V gene TRBV6-2 or TRBV6-3; TRBD2 might be the D (5 bases). Trimming removed 8 bases at V and 9 bases at J, with 21 bases between. The CDR3 has 14 residues. Germline lookup yields CDR1 MNHEY and CDR2 SVGEGT. CDR3 loop: CASRGLLDEETQYF. The CDR3 nucleotides are TGTGCCAGCCGAGGACTCCTCGATGAAGAAACGCAGTATTTT.

This chain joins TRBV7-3 and TRBJ1-1; D is unresolved. The V gene's germline CDR1 is SGHTA and CDR2 FQGTGA. V was cut by 2 bases and J by 0 bases, with 4 bases left in between. This CDR3 region has 13 residues. The CDR3 DNA sequence: TGTGCCAGCAGCTTATCGTTGAACACTGAAGCTTTCTTT. Translation gives CASSLSLNTEAFF.